This T cell receptor beta chain derives from a study of blood T cells in healthy people across ages. Study background: Researchers report that template switching captured about one barcoded beta molecule per two T cells. Whole-study results and caveats: More naive CD4+ cells and higher diversity were found in long-lived than in aged donors.

J gave up 4 bases and V 2 bases, and 6 bases lay outside the gene matches. The CDR3 spans 15 residues. Germline CDR1 is SGDLS and CDR2 is YYNGEE. This clonotype occurred many times. Its matching antigen is unknown. Together with a sample-barcoded 5' primer, a J-beta primer mix was included in a second PCR lasting roughly 6 to 12 cycles. TCRdb recomputed calls from the 5' RACE reads with MiXCR, one row per CDR3 protein. The sample contains around 900,000 distinct CDR3 sequences, around 30% of which appear only once. The V and J genes are TRBV9 and TRBJ1-2; TRBD1 matches at 9 bases. Sequencing used blood. The sequence derives from a woman aged 80 or over in good health. CDR3 nucleotides: TGTGCCAGCAGCGTCAAGGAGACAGGGGGCTATGGCTACACCTTC. Protein sequence: CASSVKETGGYGYTF.